This TCR beta chain was profiled in a study of blood T cell repertoires in COVID-19. Overall study: Specimens from acute and convalescent COVID-19 originated in the United States, Italy and Spain. Nucleic acid was either cDNA or gDNA, and it came from T cells, B-cell-depleted T cells, or PBMCs.

Method: immunoSEQ multiplex PCR; TCRdb's copy keeps in-frame clones and lacks some. Counted here are about 340,000 clones, more than 70% occurring once; the ten biggest clones make up around 6.6%. While infection was still active, Seattle patients were enrolled and then followed longitudinally. The TCR was taken from a woman aged 70-85 years with COVID-19, enrolled during active disease. Sequenced: peripheral blood.

The CDR3 nucleotides are TGTGCCAGCTTCAGCTCCTATAATTCACCCCTCCACTTT. Protein sequence: CASFSSYNSPLHF. This chain uses TRBV6-6 with TRBJ1-6, with D unclear. The CDR3 has 13 amino acids. Per the germline V gene, CDR1 is MNHNY and CDR2 is SVGAGI (reference sequence). V lost 8 bases and J lost 0, with 5 bases in between.